These 30 T cell receptor beta chains share one sample of origin, sequenced in a study of chemoradiotherapy in HPV16-positive cancers. Profiling relied on immunoSEQ multiplex PCR, and the TCRdb table lists in-frame clones only, not all of them. The sample shows about 730 clones, 85% to 90% of them seen only once. Sequenced material: tumor tissue, taken from a patient who underwent chemoradiotherapy. Receptors were obtained from a human donor with HPV-associated anogenital cancer.

The V call is TRBV23-1, the J call TRBJ2-7, with D tentatively TRBD2 (5 bases). TRBV23-1 is reported as an ORF; its role is uncertain. Trimming stripped 0 bases from V and 0 bases from J, with 12 bases between. The CDR3 length is 16 residues. The CDR3 DNA reads as TGCGCCAGCAGTCAATCTGGCGGCGGGCCCTCCTACGAGCAGTACTTC. Translating gives CASSQSGGGPSYEQYF.

This clone was seen only once. V and J are TRBV6-6 and TRBJ1-3, with D hard to call. The CDR3 contains 14 residues. Trimming stripped 4 bases from V and 0 bases from J, with 7 bases between. Per the germline V gene, CDR1 is MNHNY and CDR2 is SVGAGI (reference sequence). The CDR3 region has the DNA TGTGCCAGCAGTTCCGTTAGCTCTGGAAACACCATATATTTT. This encodes CASSSVSSGNTIYF.

This sequence joins TRBV11-2 and TRBJ1-3; unclear D gene. Germline CDR1 is SGHAT and CDR2 is FQNNGV. The V gene lost 5 bases and the J gene lost 2 bases, with 10 bases spanning the gap. The CDR3 sequence is 14 residues long. The CDR3 region is CASSPIRPGNTIYF. For the CDR3, the DNA is TGTGCCAGCAGCCCCATCAGACCTGGAAACACCATATATTTT.

The chain recombines TRBV10-2 with TRBJ2-1; the D is unclear. The germline V and J ends were trimmed by 6 bases and 0 bases, with 12 bases remaining between them. The V gene's germline CDR1 is WSHSY and CDR2 SAAADI. The CDR3 is 15 residues long. DNA of the CDR3: TGCGCCAGCAGAAAGGGCCCCTTCTCCTACAATGAGCAGTTCTTC. Translated, it gives CASRKGPFSYNEQFF.

For this clone: It is likely a read error, because the conserved phenylalanine at the end of the CDR3 is missing. The rearrangement joins TRBV6-5 to TRBJ1-2, with a possible D match to TRBD1 (5 bases). CDR1 and CDR2 from the germline V gene are MNHEY and SVGAGI. The CDR3 runs 15 residues. V dropped 6 bases and J dropped 2 bases, with 16 bases sitting between them. Here the CDR3 reads CASSPQGLANYGYTL. The CDR3 coding sequence is TGTGCCAGCAGCCCCCAGGGTCTAGCCAACTATGGCTACACCCTC.

This clone was recorded a few times. The gene calls are TRBV2 and TRBJ2-2; D unresolved. The CDR3 extends over 15 amino acids. The V gene lost 2 bases and the J gene lost 5 bases, with 12 bases spanning the gap. The germline CDR1 and CDR2 sequences are SNHLY and FYNNEI. This CDR3 is CASSEQFWQTGELFF. In nucleotides, the CDR3 is TGTGCCAGCAGTGAACAATTTTGGCAAACCGGGGAGCTGTTTTTT.

This clone appeared a few times. The V call is TRBV4-1, the J call TRBJ2-7; no clear D gene. Germline assignment: CDR1 MGHRA and CDR2 YSYEKL. The CDR3 totals 11 residues. The V end lost 3 bases, the J end lost 5 bases, and 5 bases lay between the germline ends. The CDR3 bases are TGCGCCAGCAGCCATGGGGACGAGCAGTACTTC. Encoded protein: CASSHGDEQYF.

V and J are TRBV5-1 and TRBJ2-1; the D gene is possibly TRBD1 (6 bases). This CDR3 comprises 18 residues. With 4 bases removed from V and 7 bases from J, the gap between germline ends came to 27 bases. CDR1 and CDR2 from the germline V gene are SGHRS and YFSETQ. Here the CDR3 reads CASSPQGGGMSIRNEQFF. CDR3 nucleotide sequence: TGCGCCAGCAGCCCCCAAGGGGGTGGGATGAGTATTAGGAATGAGCAGTTCTTC. The whole variable domain, remainder taken from reference TRBV5-1 and TRBJ2-1, is KAGVTQTPRYLIKTRGQQVTLSCSPISGHRSVSWYQQTPGQGLQFLFEYFSETQRNKGNFPGRFSGRQFSNSRSEMNVSTLELGDSALYLCASSPQGGGMSIRNEQFFGPGTRLTVL.

V gene TRBV6-8 combines with J gene TRBJ2-1; D might be TRBD1 (6 bases). The germline CDR1 and CDR2 sequences are MNHGY and SAAAGT. There are 12 residues in the CDR3. V lost 5 bases, J lost 4 bases, and 6 bases lay in between. For the CDR3, the DNA is TGTGCCAGCAGTGACAGGTACAATGAGCAGTTCTTC. This encodes CASSDRYNEQFF.

In its sample, this clone was seen once. V is TRBV6-1 and J is TRBJ2-6; D is possibly TRBD2 (5 bases). The germline V gene encodes CDR1 MNHNS and CDR2 SASEGT. The CDR3 has 15 amino acids. V dropped 3 bases and J dropped 1 base, with 7 bases sitting between them. CDR3 bases: TGTGCCAGCAGTGATGGGGAGTCTGGGGCCAACGTCCTGACTTTC. Protein product: CASSDGESGANVLTF.

The rearrangement links TRBV4-3 to TRBJ2-7, with a weak D call TRBD1 (6 bases). The V gene's germline CDR1 is LGHNA and CDR2 YSLEER. Trimming took off 0 bases at V and 2 bases at J, with 11 bases between the two ends. The CDR3 consists of 15 residues. The CDR3 DNA is TGCGCCAGCAGCCAAGATTTACAGGGTACCTACGAGCAGTACTTC. Its translation is CASSQDLQGTYEQYF.

The chain carries TRBV5-1 and TRBJ2-5; tentatively, D is TRBD1 (6 bases). Germline CDR1 is SGHRS and CDR2 is YFSETQ. Trimming pared 0 bases from V and 1 base from J, leaving 13 bases between. This CDR3 contains 16 residues. The CDR3 sequence is CASSLVGTTRQETQYF. In nucleotides, the CDR3 is TGCGCCAGCAGCTTGGTGGGGACAACTCGCCAAGAGACCCAGTACTTC.

The chain has TRBV7-2 and TRBJ1-2; 8 bases line up with TRBD1. The CDR3 is 15 amino acids. Germline loops: CDR1 SGHTA, CDR2 FQGNSA. J lost 3 bases, V lost 5 bases, and 8 bases had no gene match. The chain's CDR3 is CASSARQGLDYGYTF. The CDR3 coding sequence is TGTGCCAGCAGCGCGCGACAGGGGTTGGACTATGGCTACACCTTC.

This chain links TRBV7-2 with TRBJ2-7; 9 nucleotides line up with TRBD1. V dropped 4 bases and J dropped 5; count of bases not matched to a gene: 9. The V gene's germline CDR1 is SGHTA and CDR2 FQGNSA. The CDR3 covers 15 residues. The CDR3 sequence: CASSSTAGQGNEQYF. The CDR3 nucleotides read TGTGCCAGCAGCTCGACCGCCGGACAGGGGAACGAGCAGTACTTC.

The rearrangement uses TRBV7-3 and TRBJ1-2; D might be TRBD1 (6 bases). This CDR3 spans 16 amino acids. Germline lookup yields CDR1 SGHTA and CDR2 FQGTGA. The V and J ends lost 5 bases and 5 bases respectively, with 21 bases between them. CDR3 region: CASSPTGGDTDYGYTF. The CDR3 DNA sequence: TGTGCCAGCAGCCCTACCGGAGGGGACACGGATTATGGCTACACCTTC.

This clone was recorded a few times. The V and J genes are TRBV5-4 and TRBJ1-1, with D unresolved. The CDR3 extends over 13 amino acids. Germline CDR1 is SGHNT and CDR2 is YYREEE (reference sequence). Trimming shortened V by 4 bases and J by 4 bases, and 11 bases separated the two germline ends. The CDR3 DNA is TGTGCCAGCAGCACGGACGGGCGCACTGAAGCTTTCTTT. This sequence encodes CASSTDGRTEAFF.

The rearrangement links TRBV19 to TRBJ2-5, with D possibly TRBD2 on 6 matching bases. Trimming shortened V by 1 base and J by 6 bases, and 9 bases separated the two germline ends. The germline gives CDR1 LNHDA, CDR2 SQIVND (reference sequence). The CDR3 contains 13 residues. CDR3: CASSIGDSQTQYF. As DNA, the CDR3 is TGTGCCAGTAGTATAGGGGACTCCCAGACCCAGTACTTC.

CDR3 DNA: TGTGCCAGCAGCTTAAGGGGAGTCCAAGAGACCCAGTACTTC. Translated: CASSLRGVQETQYF. The gene calls are TRBV7-3 and TRBJ2-5; D is perhaps TRBD2 (5 bases). CDR1 is SGHTA and CDR2 is FQGTGA in the germline V gene. This CDR3 region has 14 residues. Trimming stripped 1 base from V and 1 base from J, with 7 bases between. Full variable domain (missing parts from reference TRBV7-3 and TRBJ2-5): GAGVSQTPSNKVTEKGKYVELRCDPISGHTALYWYRQSLGQGPEFLIYFQGTGAADDSGLPNDRFFAVRPEGSVSTLKIQRTERGDSAVYLCASSLRGVQETQYFGPGTRLLVL.

The chain uses TRBV27 and TRBJ1-1; D gene unclear. CDR3 length: 14 amino acids. Germline V gives CDR1 MNHEY, CDR2 SMNVEV (reference sequence). V lost 6 bases, J lost 0 bases, and 11 bases lay in between. CDR3 nucleotides: TGTGCCAGCAGCTTGTCAAACATGAACACTGAAGCTTTCTTT. Its protein is CASSLSNMNTEAFF.

The chain couples TRBV29-1 to TRBJ1-2; D uncertain. The CDR3 is 12 amino acids. CDR1 and CDR2 from the germline V gene are SQVTM and ANQGSEA. V dropped 4 bases and J dropped 8 bases, with 14 bases sitting between them. The CDR3 reads CSVGRGFYGYTF. DNA for the CDR3: TGCAGCGTTGGTCGGGGATTCTACGGCTACACCTTC.

This clone was detected only a few times. The chain links TRBV7-3 to TRBJ1-5, with D possibly matching TRBD1 (5 bases). Germline CDR1 SGHTA, CDR2 FQGTGA. The CDR3 has 16 amino acids. Trimming stripped 3 bases from V and 1 base from J, with 13 bases between. CDR3 residues: CASSFRDGGSNQPQHF. CDR3 coding DNA: TGTGCCAGCAGCTTCCGGGACGGAGGAAGCAATCAGCCCCAGCATTTT.

This clone has only one observation. The rearrangement uses TRBV7-9 and TRBJ1-2; 9 bases map to TRBD1. Germline loops: CDR1 SEHNR, CDR2 FQNEAQ (reference sequence). The CDR3 is made up of 14 amino acids. Losses at the gene ends were 0 bases for V and 10 bases for J; bases not matched to a gene: 6. The CDR3 nucleotides read TGTGCCAGCAGCTTAGCGGGACAGGGAGAAGTCTACACCTTC. Translation gives CASSLAGQGEVYTF.

V is TRBV6-1 and J is TRBJ1-5; 9 nucleotides match TRBD1. CDR1 is MNHNS and CDR2 is SASEGT in the germline V gene. The CDR3 consists of 14 residues. The V and J ends lost 4 bases and 6 bases, in that order; junction bases with no gene match: 4. The CDR3, as DNA: TGTGCCAGCAGTGGTACAGGGGGCGGTCAGCCCCAGCATTTT. Translating gives CASSGTGGGQPQHF.

This chain joins TRBV11-2 and TRBJ2-1; maybe TRBD2 (5 bases). Deletions cut 5 bases from V and 4 bases from J, with 15 bases between. The length of the CDR3 is 15 residues. CDR1 is SGHAT, CDR2 FQNNGV, per germline. The CDR3 protein is CASSPKGSRYNEQFF. The CDR3 nucleotides are TGTGCCAGCAGCCCCAAAGGGAGTAGATACAATGAGCAGTTCTTC. Full variable domain (missing parts from reference TRBV11-2 and TRBJ2-1): EAGVAQSPRYKIIEKRQSVAFWCNPISGHATLYWYQQILGQGPKLLIQFQNNGVVDDSQLPKDRFSAERLKGVDSTLKIQPAKLEDSAVYLCASSPKGSRYNEQFFGPGTRLTVL.

The chain links TRBV5-6 to TRBJ1-1, with 12 bases aligning to TRBD1. Germline V gene data show CDR1 as SGHDT and CDR2 as YYEEEE. The J segment lost 3 bases and the V segment lost 7 bases, leaving 7 bases of the junction unmatched. The CDR3 is made up of 15 amino acids. CDR3 nucleotide sequence: TGTGCCAGCCTTCCGGGACAGGGGGCTTACACTGAAGCTTTCTTT. Its protein is CASLPGQGAYTEAFF.

This chain connects TRBV19 to TRBJ1-5; 8 bases line up with TRBD1. Germline V gene data show CDR1 as LNHDA and CDR2 as SQIVND (reference sequence). Trimming cost V 5 bases and J 6 bases; bases outside gene matches: 6. The CDR3 sequence is 14 residues long. Here the CDR3 reads CASSGQGAGQPQHF. In nucleotides, the CDR3 is TGTGCCAGTAGTGGGCAGGGGGCCGGTCAGCCCCAGCATTTT. Full variable domain (rest looked up from reference TRBV19 and TRBJ1-5): DGGITQSPKYLFRKEGQNVTLSCEQNLNHDAMYWYRQDPGQGLRLIYYSQIVNDFQKGDIAEGYSVSREKKESFPLTVTSAQKNPTAFYLCASSGQGAGQPQHFGDGTRLSIL.

The gene calls are TRBV5-1 and TRBJ2-5; 11 nucleotides align to TRBD1. The CDR3 covers 16 residues. Germline loops: CDR1 SGHRS, CDR2 YFSETQ. The V segment lost 5 bases and the J segment 5 bases; nucleotides outside the gene matches: 11. The DNA of the CDR3 is TGCGCCAGCAGTTCTACCGGACAGGGGGCCAGCGAGACCCAGTACTTC. Amino acid sequence: CASSSTGQGASETQYF.

V gene TRBV10-2 combines with J gene TRBJ2-7, with 9 bases aligning to TRBD1. In germline, CDR1 is WSHSY, CDR2 SAAADI. The CDR3 sequence is 14 residues long. V lost 7 bases and J lost 6; bases outside the gene matches: 10. CDR3 sequence reads: CASTWDRVAGEQYF. DNA of the CDR3: TGCGCCAGCACTTGGGACAGGGTGGCTGGCGAGCAGTACTTC.

This rearrangement joins TRBV19 to TRBJ2-5; tentative D call: TRBD2 (5 bases). The CDR3 is 12 amino acids. CDR1 is LNHDA, CDR2 SQIVND, per germline (reference sequence). Trimming removed 5 bases at V and 9 bases at J, with 13 bases between. The CDR3 sequence: CASSLIGGAQYF. CDR3 DNA sequence: TGTGCCAGTAGTCTCATCGGAGGTGCCCAGTACTTC.

The rearrangement links TRBV30 to TRBJ2-7; D call uncertain. This CDR3 contains 13 residues. Trimming shortened V by 2 bases and J by 2 bases, and 10 bases separated the two germline ends. CDR1 and CDR2 (germline): GTSNPN, SVGIG (reference sequence). CDR3 bases: TGTGCCTGGAGTCTATCAGCGACCTACGAGCAGTACTTC. It specifies CAWSLSATYEQYF.